Sequencing of this T cell receptor beta chain was carried out in a study of blood T cells in healthy people across ages. Study-wide results and caveats: Estimates of diversity drawn from one million T cells were considered underestimates.

A few counts support this clonotype. Antigen: not known. Donors each provided roughly 10 milliliters of peripheral blood. Each sample gave at least 6.5 million isolated PBMCs. Through a sample-barcoded 5' primer and a J-beta primer mix, a second PCR was run for roughly 7 to 12 cycles. TCRdb called the 5' RACE reads again in MiXCR, with one record for every CDR3 protein. The sample lists about 2 million distinct CDR3 sequences; about 50% were seen once. Germline CDR1 and CDR2: MDHEN and SYDVKM. This CDR3 comprises 15 residues. V shed 3 bases, J shed 3 bases, and the junction held 5 bases outside the gene matches.

The sample taken for sequencing was blood. This TCR was recovered from a woman aged 40-49 years in good health. The chain combines TRBV28 with TRBJ1-5; 7 bases map to TRBD1. CDR3 region: CASSFWDRDNQPQHF. CDR3 bases: TGTGCCAGCAGTTTTTGGGACAGAGACAATCAGCCCCAGCATTTT. Based on the CDR3 plus reference TRBV28 and TRBJ1-5, the full variable domain is DVKVTQSSRYLVKRTGEKVFLECVQDMDHENMFWYRQDPGLGLRLIYFSYDVKMKEKGDIPEGYSVSREKKERFSLILESASTNQTSMYLCASSFWDRDNQPQHFGDGTRLSIL.